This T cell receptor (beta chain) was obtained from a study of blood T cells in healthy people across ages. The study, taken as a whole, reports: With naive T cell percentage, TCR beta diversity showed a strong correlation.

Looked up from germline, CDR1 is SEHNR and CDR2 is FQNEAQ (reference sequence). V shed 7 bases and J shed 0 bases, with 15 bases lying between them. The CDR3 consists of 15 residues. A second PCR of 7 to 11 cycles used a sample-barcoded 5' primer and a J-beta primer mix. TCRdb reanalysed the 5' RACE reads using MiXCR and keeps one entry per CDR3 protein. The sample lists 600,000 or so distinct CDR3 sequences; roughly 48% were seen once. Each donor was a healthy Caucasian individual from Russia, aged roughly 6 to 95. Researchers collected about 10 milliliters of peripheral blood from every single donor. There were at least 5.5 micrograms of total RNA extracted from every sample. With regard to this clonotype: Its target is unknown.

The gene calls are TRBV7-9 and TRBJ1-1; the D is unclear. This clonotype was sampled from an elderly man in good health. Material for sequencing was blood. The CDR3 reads CASTPPGGMNTEAFF. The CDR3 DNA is TGTGCCAGCACCCCCCCGGGAGGGATGAACACTGAAGCTTTCTTT.